The table lists the clone carrying this TCR beta chain with a few counts. Antigen unknown. The sample comes from a study of yellow fever vaccine responses in identical twins. Broader study findings: Convergence reportedly seemed to mark part of the twins' vaccine T cell response, with personalization marking the rest.

MiXCR, run by TCRdb on the RT-PCR reads, gives a single entry per CDR3 protein. Among about 13,000 distinct CDR3 sequences listed, 80% to 90% were seen once. The V end was cut by 0 bases, the J end by 2 bases, with 7 bases between. The length of the CDR3 is 14 residues. Germline-derived CDR1 and CDR2 are WNHNN and SYGVQD (reference sequence). The sequence was collected from a woman aged 18-29 years who received the yellow fever vaccine. Sequencing used T cells from blood (PBMCs), unsorted or a sorted subset (not recorded which), obtained before or after yellow fever vaccination (not recorded which). This sequence joins TRBV10-1 and TRBJ1-2; no firm D call. The CDR3 DNA reads TGCGCCAGCAGTGAGTCAGGAGTGAACTATGGCTACACCTTC. Translation: CASSESGVNYGYTF.